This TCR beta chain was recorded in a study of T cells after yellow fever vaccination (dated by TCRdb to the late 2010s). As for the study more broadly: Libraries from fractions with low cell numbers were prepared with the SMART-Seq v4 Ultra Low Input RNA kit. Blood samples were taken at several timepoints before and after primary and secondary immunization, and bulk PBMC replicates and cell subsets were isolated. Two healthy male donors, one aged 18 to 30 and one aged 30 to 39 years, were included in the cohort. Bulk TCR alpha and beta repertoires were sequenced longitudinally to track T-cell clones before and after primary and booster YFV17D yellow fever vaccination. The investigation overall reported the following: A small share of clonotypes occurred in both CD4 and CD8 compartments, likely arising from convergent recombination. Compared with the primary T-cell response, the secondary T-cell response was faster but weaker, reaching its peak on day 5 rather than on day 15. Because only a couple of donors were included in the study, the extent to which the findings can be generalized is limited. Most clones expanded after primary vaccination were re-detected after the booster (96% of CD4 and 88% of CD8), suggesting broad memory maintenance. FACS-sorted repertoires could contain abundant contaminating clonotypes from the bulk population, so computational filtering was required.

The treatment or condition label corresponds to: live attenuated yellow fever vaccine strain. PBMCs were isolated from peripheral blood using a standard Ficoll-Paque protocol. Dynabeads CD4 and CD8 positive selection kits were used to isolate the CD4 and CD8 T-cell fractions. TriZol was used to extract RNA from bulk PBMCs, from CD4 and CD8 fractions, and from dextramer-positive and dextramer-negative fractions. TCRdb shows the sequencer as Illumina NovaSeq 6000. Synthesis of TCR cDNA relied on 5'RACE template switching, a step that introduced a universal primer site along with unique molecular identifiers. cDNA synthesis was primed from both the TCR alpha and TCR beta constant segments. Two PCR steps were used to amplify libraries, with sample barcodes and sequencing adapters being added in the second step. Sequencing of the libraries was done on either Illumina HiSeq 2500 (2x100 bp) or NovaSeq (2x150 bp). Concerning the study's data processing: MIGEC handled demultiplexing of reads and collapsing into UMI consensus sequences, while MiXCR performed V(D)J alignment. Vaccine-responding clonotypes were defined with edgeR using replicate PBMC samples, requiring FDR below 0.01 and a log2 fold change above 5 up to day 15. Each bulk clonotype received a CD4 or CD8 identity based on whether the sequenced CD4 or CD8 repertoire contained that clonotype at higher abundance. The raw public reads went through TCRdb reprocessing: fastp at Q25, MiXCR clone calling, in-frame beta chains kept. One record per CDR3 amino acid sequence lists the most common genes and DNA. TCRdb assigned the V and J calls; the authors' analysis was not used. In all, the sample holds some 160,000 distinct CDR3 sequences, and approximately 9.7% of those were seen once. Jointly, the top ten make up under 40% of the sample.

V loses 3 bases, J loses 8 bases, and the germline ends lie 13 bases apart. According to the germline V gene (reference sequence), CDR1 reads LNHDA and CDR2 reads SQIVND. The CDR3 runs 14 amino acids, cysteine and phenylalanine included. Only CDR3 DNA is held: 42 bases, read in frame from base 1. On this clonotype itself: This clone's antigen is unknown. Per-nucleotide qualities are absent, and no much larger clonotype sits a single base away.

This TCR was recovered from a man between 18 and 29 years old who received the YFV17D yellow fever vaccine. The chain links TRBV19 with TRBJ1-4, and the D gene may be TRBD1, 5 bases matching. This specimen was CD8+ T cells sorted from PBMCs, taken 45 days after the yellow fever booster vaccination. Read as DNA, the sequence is TGTGCCAGTAGTATCGCGGTGAAGGGGGAAAAACTGTTTTTT. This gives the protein CASSIAVKGEKLFF. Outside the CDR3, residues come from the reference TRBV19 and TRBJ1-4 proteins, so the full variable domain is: DGGITQSPKYLFRKEGQNVTLSCEQNLNHDAMYWYRQDPGQGLRLIYYSQIVNDFQKGDIAEGYSVSREKKESFPLTVTSAQKNPTAFYLCASSIAVKGEKLFFGSGTQLSVL.